This entry concerns a single TCR beta chain. Germline values: CDR1 SGHNT, CDR2 YYREEE (reference sequence). With 1 base removed from V and 11 bases from J, the gap between germline ends came to 9 bases. The CDR3 is 11 amino acids. The source of the sample is a study of Ad26.COV2.S vaccination and SARS-CoV-2 variants. Study summary: Of the COV1001 trial arms, the Ad26.COV2.S arm included the donor. By the intramuscular route, Ad26.COV2.S was given once, or twice 56 days apart.

Treatment: around 19 received Ad26.COV2.S at low or high dose, single or two shots; about 5 received placebo; per-sample allocation not given. Day 63 following the first vaccine or placebo injection was when the samples were taken. Built on an Ad26 vector, the vaccine expressed Wuhan-strain SARS-CoV-2 spike. TCRdb's table, derived via immunoSEQ multiplex PCR, lists solely in-frame clones and lacks some. The table lists 350,000 to 400,000 clones, around 85% of them singletons, with more than 3% in the top ten. Sequenced material: peripheral blood, taken in a trial of Ad26.COV2.S vaccine versus placebo. This receptor was taken from a person aged 18-60 years who received the Ad26.COV2.S COVID-19 vaccine or a placebo. The gene calls are TRBV5-4 and TRBJ1-1, with D hard to call. This chain's CDR3 is CASSLMGIAFF. The CDR3 nucleotides are TGTGCCAGCAGCTTGATGGGTATCGCTTTCTTT.